These 8 T cell receptor beta chains were all obtained from the same sample, sequenced in a study of blood T cell repertoires in COVID-19. TCRdb's copy holds only in-frame clones and misses some; the assay was immunoSEQ multiplex PCR. This sample has about 270,000 clones, with 80% to 90% found just once. The sample consisted of peripheral blood. These receptors all stem from a woman aged 65 to 85 with acute or convalescent COVID-19.

The J gene is TRBJ2-5, the V gene TRBV5-1, with 10 bases aligning to TRBD2. The CDR3 contains 16 residues. J lost 6 bases, V lost 2 bases, and 10 bases had no gene match. Germline V lookup: CDR1 SGHRS, CDR2 YFSETQ. For the CDR3, the DNA is TGCGCCAGCAGCTTCGAGAGCGGGGGGGCCGGGAAGACCCAGTACTTC. It is translated as CASSFESGGAGKTQYF.

The gene calls are TRBV4-1 and TRBJ2-2, with D possibly matching TRBD1 (6 bases). Germline CDR1 is MGHRA and CDR2 is YSYEKL. The CDR3 covers 16 residues. V lost 1 base, J lost 4 bases, and 13 bases lay in between. In nucleotides, the CDR3 is TGCGCCAGCAGCCAAGTAATCGACAGGCCCACCGGGGAGCTGTTTTTT. Protein sequence: CASSQVIDRPTGELFF.

This rearrangement joins TRBV19 to TRBJ1-1; D is possibly TRBD1 (5 bases). The V and J ends lost 3 bases and 4 bases respectively, with 6 bases between them. This CDR3 spans 12 amino acids. CDR1 and CDR2 from the germline V gene are LNHDA and SQIVND (reference sequence). The DNA for the CDR3 is TGTGCCAGTAGTATCCAGGGCACTGAAGCTTTCTTT. Translated: CASSIQGTEAFF.

This sequence joins TRBV12-3 or TRBV12-4 and TRBJ2-1; D is undetermined. The CDR3 contains 13 residues. Between the trimmed V and J ends, which lost 1 base and 8 bases, there was a span of 9 bases. CDR3 residues: CASSLGAIYEQFF. DNA of the CDR3: TGTGCCAGCAGTTTAGGGGCCATTTATGAGCAGTTCTTC.

The rearrangement joins TRBV7-2 to TRBJ1-1; D uncertain. Trimming took 2 bases from V and 3 from J, leaving 7 bases between them. CDR3 length: 13 residues. Germline lookup yields CDR1 SGHTA and CDR2 FQGNSA. DNA of the CDR3: TGTGCCAGCAGCTTACTCGGGGACACTGAAGCTTTCTTT. Protein: CASSLLGDTEAFF.

V gene TRBV6-1 combines with J gene TRBJ1-5; D not certain. Germline CDR1 and CDR2: MNHNS and SASEGT. CDR3 length: 20 amino acids. V lost 0 bases to trimming and J lost 4 bases, with 25 bases between them. CDR3: CASSEALGGIGKERNQPQHF. CDR3 nucleotides: TGTGCCAGCAGTGAAGCGCTTGGAGGGATAGGGAAGGAGAGGAATCAGCCCCAGCATTTT.

The chain combines TRBV12-3 or TRBV12-4 with TRBJ1-6, with D perhaps TRBD1 (5 bases). The CDR3 runs to 12 residues. V gave up 6 bases and J gave up 9 bases, with 9 bases separating them. CDR3: CASRGGGSPLHF. The CDR3 DNA is TGTGCCAGCAGGGGGGGTGGTTCACCCCTCCACTTT.

The chain has TRBV2 and TRBJ1-1; 7 nucleotides match TRBD1. This CDR3 comprises 14 residues. Trimming removed 6 bases from V and 4 bases from J; junction bases left unmatched: 8. Germline CDR1 is SNHLY and CDR2 is FYNNEI. This chain's CDR3 is CASRPTGRVTEAFF. The CDR3 coding sequence is TGTGCCAGCAGACCGACAGGGCGAGTCACTGAAGCTTTCTTT.